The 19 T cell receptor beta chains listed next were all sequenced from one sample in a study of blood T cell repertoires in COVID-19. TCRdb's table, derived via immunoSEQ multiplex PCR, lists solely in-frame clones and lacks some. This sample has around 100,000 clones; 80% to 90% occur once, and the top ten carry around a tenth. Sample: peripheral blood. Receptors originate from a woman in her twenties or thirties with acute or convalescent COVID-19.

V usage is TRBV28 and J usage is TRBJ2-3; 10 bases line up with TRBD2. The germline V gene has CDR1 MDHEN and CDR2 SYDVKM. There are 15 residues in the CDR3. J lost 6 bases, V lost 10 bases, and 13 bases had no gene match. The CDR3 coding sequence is TGTGCCACTCAGGGGAGCGGGAGGGGGGCGGATACGCAGTATTTT. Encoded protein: CATQGSGRGADTQYF.

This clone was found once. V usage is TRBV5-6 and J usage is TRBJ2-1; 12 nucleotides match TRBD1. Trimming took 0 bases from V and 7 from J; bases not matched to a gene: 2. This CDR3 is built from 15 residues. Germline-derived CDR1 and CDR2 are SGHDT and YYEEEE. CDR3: CASSLEGQGANEQFF. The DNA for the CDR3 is TGTGCCAGCAGCTTGGAGGGACAGGGGGCGAATGAGCAGTTCTTC.

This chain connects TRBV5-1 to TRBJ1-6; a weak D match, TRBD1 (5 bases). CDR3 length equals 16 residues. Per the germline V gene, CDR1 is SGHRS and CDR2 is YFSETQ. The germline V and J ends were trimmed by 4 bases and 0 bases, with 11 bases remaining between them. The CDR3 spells CASSEAGNSYNSPLHF. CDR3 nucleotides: TGCGCCAGCAGCGAAGCAGGGAACTCCTATAATTCACCCCTCCACTTT.

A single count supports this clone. This CDR3 reads CASSTGYGYTF. For the CDR3, the DNA is TGTGCCAGCAGCACAGGCTATGGCTACACCTTC. The rearrangement uses TRBV5-4 and TRBJ1-2, with D maybe TRBD1 (5 bases). Germline lookup yields CDR1 SGHNT and CDR2 YYREEE (reference sequence). Trimming left V 4 bases short and J 4 bases short, with 5 bases between. CDR3 length: 11 residues.

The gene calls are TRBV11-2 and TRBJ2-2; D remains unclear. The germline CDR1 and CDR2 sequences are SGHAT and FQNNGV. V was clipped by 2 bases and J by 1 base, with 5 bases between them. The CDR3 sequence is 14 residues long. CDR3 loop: CASSLSGNTGELFF. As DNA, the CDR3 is TGTGCCAGCAGCTTATCAGGGAACACCGGGGAGCTGTTTTTT.

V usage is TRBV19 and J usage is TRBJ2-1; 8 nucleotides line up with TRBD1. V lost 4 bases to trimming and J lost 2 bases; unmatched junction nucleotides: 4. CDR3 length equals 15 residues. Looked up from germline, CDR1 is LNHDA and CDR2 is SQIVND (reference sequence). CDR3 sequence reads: CASSKTGEPYNEQFF. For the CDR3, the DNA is TGTGCCAGTAGTAAGACAGGGGAGCCCTACAATGAGCAGTTCTTC.

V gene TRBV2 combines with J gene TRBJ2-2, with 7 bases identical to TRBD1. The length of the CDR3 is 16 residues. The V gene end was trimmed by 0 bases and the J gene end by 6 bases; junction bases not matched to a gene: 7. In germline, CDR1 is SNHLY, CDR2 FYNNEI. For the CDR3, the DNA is TGTGCCAGCAGTGAAGCGCGCAGGGGGATCGCCGGGGAGCTGTTTTTT. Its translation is CASSEARRGIAGELFF.

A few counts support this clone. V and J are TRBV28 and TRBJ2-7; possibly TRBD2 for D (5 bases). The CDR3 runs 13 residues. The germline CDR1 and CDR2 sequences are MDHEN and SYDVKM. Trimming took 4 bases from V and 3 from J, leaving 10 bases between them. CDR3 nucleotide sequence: TGTGCCAGCAGTTCCGGGAATATCTACGAGCAGTACTTC. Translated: CASSSGNIYEQYF.

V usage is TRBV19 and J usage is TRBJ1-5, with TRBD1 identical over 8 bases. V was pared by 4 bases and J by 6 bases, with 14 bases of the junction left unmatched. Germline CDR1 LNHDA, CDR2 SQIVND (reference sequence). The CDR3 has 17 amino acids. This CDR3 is CASSTGQGISPVQPQHF. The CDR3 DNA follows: TGTGCCAGTAGTACCGGACAGGGAATATCGCCGGTTCAGCCCCAGCATTTT.

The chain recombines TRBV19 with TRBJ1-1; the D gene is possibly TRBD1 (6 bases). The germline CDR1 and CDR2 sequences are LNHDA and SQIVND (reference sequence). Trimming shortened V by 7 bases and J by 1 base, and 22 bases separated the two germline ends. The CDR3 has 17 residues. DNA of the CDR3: TGTGCCAGTATCGCGAGGGCAGGGGTCCGGGGGAACACTGAAGCTTTCTTT. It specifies CASIARAGVRGNTEAFF.

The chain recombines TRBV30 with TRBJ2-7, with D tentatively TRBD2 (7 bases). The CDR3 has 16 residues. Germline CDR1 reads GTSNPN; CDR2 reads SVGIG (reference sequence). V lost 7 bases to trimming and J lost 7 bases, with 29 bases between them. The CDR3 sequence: CALNGGHPLISMEQYF. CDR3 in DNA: TGTGCCTTGAACGGGGGGCACCCTCTTATTTCTATGGAGCAGTACTTC.

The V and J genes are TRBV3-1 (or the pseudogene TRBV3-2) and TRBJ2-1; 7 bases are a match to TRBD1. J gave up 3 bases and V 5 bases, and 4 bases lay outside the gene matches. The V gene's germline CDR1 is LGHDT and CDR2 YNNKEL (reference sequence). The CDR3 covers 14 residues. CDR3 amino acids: CASSEGTDYNEQFF. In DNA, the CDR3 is TGTGCCAGCAGCGAGGGGACAGACTACAATGAGCAGTTCTTC.

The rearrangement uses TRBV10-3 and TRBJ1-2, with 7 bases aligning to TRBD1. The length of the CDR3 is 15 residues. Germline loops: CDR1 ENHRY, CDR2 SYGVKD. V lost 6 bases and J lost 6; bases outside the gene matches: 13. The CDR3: CAISGRTGAEDGYTF. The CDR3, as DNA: TGTGCCATCAGCGGAAGGACAGGAGCTGAAGATGGCTACACCTTC.

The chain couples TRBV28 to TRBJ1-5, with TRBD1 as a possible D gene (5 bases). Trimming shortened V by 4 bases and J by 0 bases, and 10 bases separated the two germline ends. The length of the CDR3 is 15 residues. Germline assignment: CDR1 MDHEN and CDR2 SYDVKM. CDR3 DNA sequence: TGTGCCAGCAGTTCGGGGGAGGGTAGCAATCAGCCCCAGCATTTT. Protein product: CASSSGEGSNQPQHF.

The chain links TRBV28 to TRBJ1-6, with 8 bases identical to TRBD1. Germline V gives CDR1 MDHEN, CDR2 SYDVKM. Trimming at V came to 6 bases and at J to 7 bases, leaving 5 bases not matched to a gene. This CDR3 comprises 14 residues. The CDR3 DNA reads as TGTGCCAGCAGGCCAGGACAGGGCAATTCACCCCTCCACTTT. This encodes CASRPGQGNSPLHF.

The CDR3, as DNA: TGTGCCATCAGTTGGACAGGAGGGAAAGATAATTCACCCCTCCACTTT. It codes for CAISWTGGKDNSPLHF. This chain connects TRBV10-3 to TRBJ1-6; TRBD1 matches 7 bases. The V gene end was trimmed by 5 bases and the J gene end by 5 bases; junction bases not matched to a gene: 9. Germline V lookup: CDR1 ENHRY, CDR2 SYGVKD. CDR3 length equals 16 residues.

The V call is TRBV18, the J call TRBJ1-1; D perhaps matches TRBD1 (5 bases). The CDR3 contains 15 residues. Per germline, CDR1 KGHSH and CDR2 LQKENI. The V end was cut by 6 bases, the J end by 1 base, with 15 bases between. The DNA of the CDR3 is TGTGCCAGCTCCCCAGACCTGGGGGGGAACACTGAAGCTTTCTTT. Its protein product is CASSPDLGGNTEAFF.

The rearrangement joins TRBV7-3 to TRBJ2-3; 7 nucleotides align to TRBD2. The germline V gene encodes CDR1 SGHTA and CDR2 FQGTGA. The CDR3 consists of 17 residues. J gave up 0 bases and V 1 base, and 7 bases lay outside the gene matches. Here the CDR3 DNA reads TGTGCCAGCAGCTTAAACCCTAGCGGTACTAGCACAGATACGCAGTATTTT. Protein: CASSLNPSGTSTDTQYF.

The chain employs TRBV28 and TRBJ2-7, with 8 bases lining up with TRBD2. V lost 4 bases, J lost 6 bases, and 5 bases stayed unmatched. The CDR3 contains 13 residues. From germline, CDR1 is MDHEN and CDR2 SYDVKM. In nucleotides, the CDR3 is TGTGCCAGCAGTTCGGGACTAGTTGGCGAGCAGTACTTC. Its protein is CASSSGLVGEQYF.